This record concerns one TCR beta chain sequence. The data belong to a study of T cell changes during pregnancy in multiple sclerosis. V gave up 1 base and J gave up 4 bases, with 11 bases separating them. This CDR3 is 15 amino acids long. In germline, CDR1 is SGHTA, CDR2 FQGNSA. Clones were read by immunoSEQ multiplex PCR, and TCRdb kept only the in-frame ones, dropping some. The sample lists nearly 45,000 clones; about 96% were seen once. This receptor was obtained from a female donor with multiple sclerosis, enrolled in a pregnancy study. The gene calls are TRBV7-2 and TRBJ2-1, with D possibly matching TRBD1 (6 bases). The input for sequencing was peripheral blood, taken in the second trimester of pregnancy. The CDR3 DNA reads TGTGCCAGCAGCTTAGAACCCAGGGGATACAATGAGCAGTTCTTC. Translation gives CASSLEPRGYNEQFF.